Reported below is one T cell receptor (beta chain). Its matching antigen is unknown. Coverage ceases 3 residues before the CDR3 finishes, and the germline J gene fills in the end. Measured with immunoSEQ multiplex PCR; TCRdb has only the in-frame clones, and not every one. The sample table sets out 25,000 to 35,000 clones. The CDR3 is made up of 13 amino acids. Deletions cut 5 bases from V and 5 bases from J, with 12 bases between. Per germline, CDR1 GTSNPN and CDR2 SVGIG (reference sequence). This sample is drawn from a study of T cells in women clearing cervical HPV infection. For the study at large: Cases: HPV16-related CIN3 or worse on histology, a couple of invasive cancers. Controls gave blood once infection was undetectable; cases at lesion identification. The study's findings and limits: Controls had more TRBV6-7 (approximately 0.16%) than cases (around 0.11%). CIN3+ cases had significantly higher TCR repertoire richness than controls, but evenness did not differ.

The chain carries TRBV30 and TRBJ2-2; perhaps TRBD2 as D (6 bases). The sample was blood buffy coat. This clonotype was sampled from a woman between 18 and 70 years old with a cervical HPV16 infection that either progressed to CIN3+ or cleared (not recorded which). CDR3 DNA, as far as it was read: TGTGCCTGGGACCCCGGGGGAACCGGGGAG. Residues: CAWDPGGTGE. The CDR3 reads in full as CAWDPGGTGELFF.